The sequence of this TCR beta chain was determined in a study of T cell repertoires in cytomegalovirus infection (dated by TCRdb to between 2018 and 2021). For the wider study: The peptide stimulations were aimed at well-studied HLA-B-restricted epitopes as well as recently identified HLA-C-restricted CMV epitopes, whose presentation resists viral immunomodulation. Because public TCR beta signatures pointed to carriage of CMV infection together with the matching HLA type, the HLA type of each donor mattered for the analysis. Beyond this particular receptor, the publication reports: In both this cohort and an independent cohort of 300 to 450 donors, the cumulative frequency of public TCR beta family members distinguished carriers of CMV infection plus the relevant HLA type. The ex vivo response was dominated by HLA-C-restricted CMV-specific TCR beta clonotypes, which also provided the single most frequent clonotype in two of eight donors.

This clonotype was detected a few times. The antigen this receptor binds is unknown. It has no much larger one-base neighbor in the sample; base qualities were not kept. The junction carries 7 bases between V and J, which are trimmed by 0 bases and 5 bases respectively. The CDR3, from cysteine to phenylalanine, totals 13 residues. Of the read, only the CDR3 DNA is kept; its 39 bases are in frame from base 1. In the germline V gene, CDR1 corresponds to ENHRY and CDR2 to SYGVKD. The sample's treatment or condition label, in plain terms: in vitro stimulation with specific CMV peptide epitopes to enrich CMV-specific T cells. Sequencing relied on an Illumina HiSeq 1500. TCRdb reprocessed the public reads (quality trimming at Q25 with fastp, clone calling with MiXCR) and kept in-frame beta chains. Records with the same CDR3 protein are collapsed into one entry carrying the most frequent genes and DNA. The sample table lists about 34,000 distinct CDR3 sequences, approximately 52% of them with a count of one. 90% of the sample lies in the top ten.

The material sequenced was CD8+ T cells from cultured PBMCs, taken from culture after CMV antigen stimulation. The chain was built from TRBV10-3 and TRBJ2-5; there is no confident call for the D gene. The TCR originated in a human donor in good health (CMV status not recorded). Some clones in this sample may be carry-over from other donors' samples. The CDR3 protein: CAISESSEETQYF. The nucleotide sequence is TGTGCCATCAGTGAGTCATCTGAGGAGACCCAGTACTTC.